This TCR beta chain appears in the sequencing data of a study of T cells after yellow fever vaccination. CDR1 is SGHAT and CDR2 is FQNNGV in the germline V gene. The V end lost 1 base, the J end lost 6 bases, and 7 bases lay between the germline ends. This CDR3 has 13 amino acids. TCRdb re-analysed the 5' RACE reads in MiXCR, keeping a single row per CDR3 protein. This sample yields around 120,000 distinct CDR3 sequences, of which approximately 16% are seen a single time; 40% to 45% belongs to the top ten. This clonotype was counted a few times. This sequence originates from a man younger than 30 who received the YFV17D yellow fever vaccine. The chain employs TRBV11-2 and TRBJ2-1; D unclear. This specimen consisted of CD8+ T cells sorted from PBMCs, obtained 5 days after the yellow fever booster vaccination. The CDR3 DNA reads as TGTGCCAGCAGCTTAGCGGTCGGCAATGAGCAGTTCTTC. Translated: CASSLAVGNEQFF.